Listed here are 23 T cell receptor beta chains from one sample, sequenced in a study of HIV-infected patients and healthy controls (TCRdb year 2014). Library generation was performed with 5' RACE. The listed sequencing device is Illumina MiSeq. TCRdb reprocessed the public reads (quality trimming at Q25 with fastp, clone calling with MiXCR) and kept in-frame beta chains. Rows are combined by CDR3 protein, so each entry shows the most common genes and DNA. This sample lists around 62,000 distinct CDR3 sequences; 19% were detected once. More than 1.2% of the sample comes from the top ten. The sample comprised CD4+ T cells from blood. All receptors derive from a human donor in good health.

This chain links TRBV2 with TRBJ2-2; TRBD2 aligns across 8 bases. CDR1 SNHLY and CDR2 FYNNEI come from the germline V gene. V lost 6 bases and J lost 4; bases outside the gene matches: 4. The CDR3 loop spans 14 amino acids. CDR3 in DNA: TGTGCCAGCAGAGGGCTAGCGGGCACCGGGGAGCTGTTTTTT. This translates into CASRGLAGTGELFF.

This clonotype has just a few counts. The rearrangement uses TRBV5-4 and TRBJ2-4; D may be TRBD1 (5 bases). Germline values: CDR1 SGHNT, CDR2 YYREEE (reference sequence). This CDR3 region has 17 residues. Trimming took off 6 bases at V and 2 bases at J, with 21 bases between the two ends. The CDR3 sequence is CASTTYPAGWSKNIQYF. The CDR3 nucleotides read TGTGCCAGCACAACCTACCCGGCAGGGTGGTCCAAAAACATTCAGTACTTC.

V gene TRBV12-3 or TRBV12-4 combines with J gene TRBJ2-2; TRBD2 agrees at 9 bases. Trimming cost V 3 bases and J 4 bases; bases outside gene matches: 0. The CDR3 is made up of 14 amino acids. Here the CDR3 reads CASSLRGGTGELFF. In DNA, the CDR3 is TGTGCCAGCAGTTTGCGGGGGGGCACCGGGGAGCTGTTTTTT.

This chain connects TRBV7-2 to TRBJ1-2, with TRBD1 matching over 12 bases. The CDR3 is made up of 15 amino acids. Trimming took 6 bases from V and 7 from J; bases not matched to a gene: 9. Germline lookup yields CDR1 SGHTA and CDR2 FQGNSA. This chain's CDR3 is CASRERGQGARGYTF. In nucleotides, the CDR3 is TGTGCCAGCAGGGAGAGGGGACAGGGGGCCCGTGGCTACACCTTC.

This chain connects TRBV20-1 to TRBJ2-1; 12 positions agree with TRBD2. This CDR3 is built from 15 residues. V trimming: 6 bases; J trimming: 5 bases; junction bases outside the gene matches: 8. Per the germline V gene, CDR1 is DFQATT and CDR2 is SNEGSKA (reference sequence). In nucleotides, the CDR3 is TGCAGTGCCATAGGAACTAGCGGGAGGCACAATGAGCAGTTCTTC. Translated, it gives CSAIGTSGRHNEQFF.

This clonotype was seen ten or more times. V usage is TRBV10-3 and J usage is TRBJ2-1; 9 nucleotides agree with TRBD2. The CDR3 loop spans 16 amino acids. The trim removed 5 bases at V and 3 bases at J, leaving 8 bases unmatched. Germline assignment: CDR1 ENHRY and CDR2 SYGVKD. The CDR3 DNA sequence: TGTGCCATCAGTCGGCCGGGACTAGCAGACTACAATGAGCAGTTCTTC. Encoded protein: CAISRPGLADYNEQFF.

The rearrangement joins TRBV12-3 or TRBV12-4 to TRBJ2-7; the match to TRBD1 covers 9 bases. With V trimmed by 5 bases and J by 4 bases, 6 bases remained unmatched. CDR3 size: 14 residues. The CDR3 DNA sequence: TGTGCCAGCAGTCGGGACAGGGCAAATTACGAGCAGTACTTC. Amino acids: CASSRDRANYEQYF.

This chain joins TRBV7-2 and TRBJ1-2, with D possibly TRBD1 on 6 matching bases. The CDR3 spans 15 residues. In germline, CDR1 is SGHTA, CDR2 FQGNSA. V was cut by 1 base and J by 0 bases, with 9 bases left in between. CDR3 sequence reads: CASSLEQGPNYGYTF. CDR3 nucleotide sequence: TGTGCCAGCAGCTTAGAGCAGGGGCCTAACTATGGCTACACCTTC.

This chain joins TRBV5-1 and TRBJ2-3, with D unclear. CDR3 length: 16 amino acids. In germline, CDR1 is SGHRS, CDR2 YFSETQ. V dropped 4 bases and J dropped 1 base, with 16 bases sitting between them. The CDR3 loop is CASSIGTNGGTDTQYF. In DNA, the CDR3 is TGCGCCAGCAGCATCGGAACGAACGGTGGCACAGATACGCAGTATTTT.

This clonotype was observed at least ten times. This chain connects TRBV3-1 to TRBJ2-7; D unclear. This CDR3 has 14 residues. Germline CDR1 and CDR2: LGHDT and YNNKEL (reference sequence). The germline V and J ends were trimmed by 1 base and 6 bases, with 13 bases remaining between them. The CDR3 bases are TGTGCCAGCAGCCAAGGCCTAGAGTCAGGCGAGCAGTACTTC. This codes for CASSQGLESGEQYF.

CDR3 protein: CASSQDLRGTAGELFF. As DNA, the CDR3 is TGTGCCAGCAGCCAAGACCTCCGGGGAACGGCGGGGGAGCTGTTTTTT. The chain has TRBV4-2 and TRBJ2-2; D might be TRBD2 (5 bases). The germline V gene encodes CDR1 LGHNA and CDR2 YNFKEQ. V was clipped by 0 bases and J by 8 bases, with 16 bases between them. This CDR3 contains 16 residues.

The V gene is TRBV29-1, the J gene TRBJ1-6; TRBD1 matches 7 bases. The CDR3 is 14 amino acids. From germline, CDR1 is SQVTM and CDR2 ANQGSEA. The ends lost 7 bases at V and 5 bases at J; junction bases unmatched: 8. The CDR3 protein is CSARTGSNNSPLHF. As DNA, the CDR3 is TGCAGCGCCCGGACAGGCTCGAATAATTCACCCCTCCACTTT.

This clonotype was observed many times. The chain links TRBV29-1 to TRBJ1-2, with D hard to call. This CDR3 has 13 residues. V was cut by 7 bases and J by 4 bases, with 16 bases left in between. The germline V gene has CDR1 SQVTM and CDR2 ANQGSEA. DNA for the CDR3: TGCAGCGCCAACCCAGATCCTTTCTATGGCTACACCTTC. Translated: CSANPDPFYGYTF.

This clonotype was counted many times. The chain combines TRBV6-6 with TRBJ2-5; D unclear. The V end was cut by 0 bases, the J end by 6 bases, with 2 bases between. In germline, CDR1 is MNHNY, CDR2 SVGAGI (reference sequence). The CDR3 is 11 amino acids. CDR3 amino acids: CASSYSQTQYF. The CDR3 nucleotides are TGTGCCAGCAGTTACTCGCAGACCCAGTACTTC.

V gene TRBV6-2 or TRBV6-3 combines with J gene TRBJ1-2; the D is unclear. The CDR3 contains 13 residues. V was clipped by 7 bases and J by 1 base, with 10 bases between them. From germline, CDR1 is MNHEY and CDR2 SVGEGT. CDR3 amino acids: CASTDQLNYGYTF. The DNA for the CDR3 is TGTGCCAGCACCGACCAGCTTAACTATGGCTACACCTTC.

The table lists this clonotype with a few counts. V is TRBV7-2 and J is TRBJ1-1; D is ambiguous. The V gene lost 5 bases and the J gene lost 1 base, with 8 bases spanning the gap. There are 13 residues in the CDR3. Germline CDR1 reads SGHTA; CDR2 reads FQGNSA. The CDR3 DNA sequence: TGTGCCAGCAGCCCATATAAGAACACTGAAGCTTTCTTT. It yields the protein CASSPYKNTEAFF.

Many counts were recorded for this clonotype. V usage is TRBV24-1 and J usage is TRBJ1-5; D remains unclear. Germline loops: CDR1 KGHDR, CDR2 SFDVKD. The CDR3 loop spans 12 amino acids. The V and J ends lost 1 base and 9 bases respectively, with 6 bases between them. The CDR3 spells CATSDFGRPQHF. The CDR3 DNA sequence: TGTGCCACCAGTGATTTTGGCAGGCCCCAGCATTTT.

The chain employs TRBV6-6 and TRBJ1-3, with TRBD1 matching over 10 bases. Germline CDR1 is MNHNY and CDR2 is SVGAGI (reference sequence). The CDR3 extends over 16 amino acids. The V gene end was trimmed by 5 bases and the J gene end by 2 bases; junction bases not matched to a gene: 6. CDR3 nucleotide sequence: TGTGCCAGCAGTCTCTTTGGACAGGGGGCTGGAAACACCATATATTTT. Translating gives CASSLFGQGAGNTIYF.

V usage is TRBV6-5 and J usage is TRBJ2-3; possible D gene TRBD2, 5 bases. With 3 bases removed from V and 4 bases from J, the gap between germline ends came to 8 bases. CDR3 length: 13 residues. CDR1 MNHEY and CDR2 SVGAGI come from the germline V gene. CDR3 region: CASSYTRADTQYF. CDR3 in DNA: TGTGCCAGCAGTTATACTAGGGCAGATACGCAGTATTTT.

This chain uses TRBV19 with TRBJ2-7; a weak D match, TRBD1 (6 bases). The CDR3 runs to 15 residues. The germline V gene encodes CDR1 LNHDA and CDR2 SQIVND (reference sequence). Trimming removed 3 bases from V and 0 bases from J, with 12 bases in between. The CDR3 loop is CASSMGAVYSYEQYF. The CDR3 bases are TGTGCCAGTAGTATGGGGGCAGTCTACTCCTACGAGCAGTACTTC.

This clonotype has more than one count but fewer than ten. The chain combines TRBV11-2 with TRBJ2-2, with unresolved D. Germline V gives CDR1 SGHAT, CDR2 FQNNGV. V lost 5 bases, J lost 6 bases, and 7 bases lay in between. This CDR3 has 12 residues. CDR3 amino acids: CASSPYPGELFF. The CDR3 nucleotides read TGTGCCAGCAGCCCTTATCCCGGGGAGCTGTTTTTT.

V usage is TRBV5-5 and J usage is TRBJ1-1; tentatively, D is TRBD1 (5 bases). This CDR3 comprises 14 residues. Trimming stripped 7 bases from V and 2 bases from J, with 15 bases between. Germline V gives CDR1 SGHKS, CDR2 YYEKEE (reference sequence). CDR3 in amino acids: CASSLARVNTEAFF. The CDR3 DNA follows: TGTGCCAGCTCCTTGGCCAGGGTAAACACTGAAGCTTTCTTT.

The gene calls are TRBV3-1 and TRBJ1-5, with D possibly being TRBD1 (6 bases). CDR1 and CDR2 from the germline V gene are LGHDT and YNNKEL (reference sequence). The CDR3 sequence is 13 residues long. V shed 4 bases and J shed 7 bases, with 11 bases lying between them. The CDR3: CASSPTGRQPQHF. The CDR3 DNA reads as TGTGCCAGCAGCCCCACAGGGCGACAGCCCCAGCATTTT.